The 20 T cell receptor beta chains presented below share a single source sample, sequenced in a study of CD4+ T cells in melanoma. Some clones are missing from TCRdb's copy, which holds only in-frame ones; the method was immunoSEQ multiplex PCR. The sample shows some 14,000 clones, about 74% of them seen only once. Specimen: cells from a culture (not recorded whether cultured in vitro). The source is a human donor with melanoma.

This clone was found a few times. V is TRBV30 and J is TRBJ2-7; TRBD1 is a possible D gene (5 bases). Trimming took off 1 base at V and 3 bases at J, with 7 bases between the two ends. This CDR3 is built from 12 residues. Germline-derived CDR1 and CDR2 are GTSNPN and SVGIG (reference sequence). This CDR3 is CAWSGQYYEQYF. The CDR3 DNA is TGTGCCTGGAGTGGACAGTACTACGAGCAGTACTTC.

This chain joins TRBV6-5 and TRBJ1-4; no firm D call. The germline CDR1 and CDR2 sequences are MNHEY and SVGAGI. Trimming removed 6 bases at V and 1 base at J, with 12 bases between. This CDR3 spans 15 amino acids. The CDR3 protein is CASSPQLITNEKLFF. The DNA for the CDR3 is TGTGCCAGCAGCCCCCAGCTTATAACTAATGAAAAACTGTTTTTT.

The V and J genes are TRBV9 and TRBJ1-2; D may be TRBD1 (5 bases). Per germline, CDR1 SGDLS and CDR2 YYNGEE. The CDR3 loop spans 12 amino acids. Trimming took off 7 bases at V and 8 bases at J, with 15 bases between the two ends. CDR3 bases: TGTGCCAGCCTGCGACAGCCGGGCGGCTACACCTTC. Its protein is CASLRQPGGYTF.

This chain connects TRBV5-1 to TRBJ2-7; D tentatively reads TRBD1 or TRBD2 (6 bases each). CDR1 is SGHRS and CDR2 is YFSETQ in the germline V gene. V lost 5 bases to trimming and J lost 6 bases, with 18 bases between them. The length of the CDR3 is 14 residues. The CDR3 DNA reads as TGCGCCAGCAGAACGGCGGGACAACGAGGCGAGCAGTACTTC. Its translation is CASRTAGQRGEQYF.

The V call is TRBV18, the J call TRBJ1-5; the D gene is possibly TRBD1 (5 bases). V dropped 3 bases and J dropped 7 bases, with 10 bases sitting between them. The CDR3 extends over 13 amino acids. Germline V gives CDR1 KGHSH, CDR2 LQKENI. The CDR3 DNA follows: TGTGCCAGCTCACCGGGGGTCGGGCAGCCCCAGCATTTT. Its protein product is CASSPGVGQPQHF.

This chain uses TRBV11-1 with TRBJ2-7, with a weak D call TRBD2 (5 bases). This CDR3 has 14 amino acids. The germline V and J ends were trimmed by 5 bases and 2 bases, with 13 bases remaining between them. In germline, CDR1 is SGHAT, CDR2 FQDESV (reference sequence). This CDR3 reads CASSRRRPPYEQYF. The CDR3 DNA reads TGTGCCAGCAGCCGGAGGCGACCACCCTACGAGCAGTACTTC.

CDR3 sequence: CASSGPGGATYNEQFF. CDR3 coding DNA: TGCGCCAGCAGTGGCCCCGGGGGGGCCACCTACAATGAGCAGTTCTTC. V gene TRBV5-1 combines with J gene TRBJ2-1; 8 nucleotides agree with TRBD2. Germline lookup yields CDR1 SGHRS and CDR2 YFSETQ. The CDR3 has 16 amino acids. The trim removed 5 bases at V and 2 bases at J, leaving 9 bases unmatched.

The rearrangement joins TRBV30 to TRBJ1-2; weak D call: TRBD1 (5 bases). Trimming removed 3 bases from V and 8 bases from J, with 16 bases in between. The V gene's germline CDR1 is GTSNPN and CDR2 SVGIG (reference sequence). The CDR3 is 13 residues long. CDR3 protein: CAWRERGYWGYTF. The CDR3 coding sequence is TGTGCCTGGAGGGAGAGGGGCTATTGGGGCTACACCTTC.

V gene TRBV7-3 combines with J gene TRBJ2-5; 7 nucleotides agree with TRBD2. The V and J ends lost 5 bases and 3 bases, in that order; junction bases with no gene match: 12. This CDR3 is built from 16 residues. Germline V gene sequence: CDR1 SGHTA, CDR2 FQGTGA. As DNA, the CDR3 is TGTGCCAGCAGCGAATCCGGCGCGGCGGGGGAAGAGACCCAGTACTTC. Protein product: CASSESGAAGEETQYF.

The rearrangement uses TRBV11-2 and TRBJ1-1, with D possibly being TRBD1 (5 bases). The V gene's germline CDR1 is SGHAT and CDR2 FQNNGV. Trimming cost V 5 bases and J 11 bases, with 18 bases left between them. The CDR3 consists of 13 residues. This CDR3 is CASSLGTGLVAFF. In DNA, the CDR3 is TGTGCCAGCAGCCTGGGGACCGGCCTCGTGGCTTTCTTT.

Only one count was recorded for this clone. The chain employs TRBV10-3 and TRBJ2-3; 7 positions agree with TRBD2. V shed 8 bases and J 2 bases; nucleotides not matched to a gene: 7. Germline V gene lookup returns CDR1 ENHRY and CDR2 SYGVKD. This CDR3 has 14 amino acids. The CDR3 DNA is TGTGCCATCGCCCTAGCGGATACCACAGATACGCAGTATTTT. It specifies CAIALADTTDTQYF.

This clone was picked up a small number of times. The chain carries TRBV4-1 and TRBJ1-5; D is undetermined. Germline-derived CDR1 and CDR2 are MGHRA and YSYEKL. The V end lost 0 bases, the J end lost 4 bases, and 19 bases lay between the germline ends. The CDR3 length is 18 residues. CDR3 sequence: CASSQEAPAASLNQPQHF. The CDR3 DNA reads TGCGCCAGCAGCCAAGAGGCCCCAGCAGCCTCCCTTAATCAGCCCCAGCATTTT.

The rearrangement joins TRBV7-2 to TRBJ2-2; 8 bases map to TRBD2. The germline V gene encodes CDR1 SGHTA and CDR2 FQGNSA. Trimming removed 2 bases from V and 4 bases from J; junction bases left unmatched: 15. This CDR3 is built from 19 residues. This CDR3 reads CASSLLGPLGGGSTGELFF. For the CDR3, the DNA is TGTGCCAGCAGCTTATTGGGCCCCCTCGGGGGGGGCAGCACCGGGGAGCTGTTTTTT.

The V and J genes are TRBV6-5 and TRBJ1-5; tentatively, D is TRBD1 (5 bases). The CDR3 loop spans 9 amino acids. Between the trimmed V and J ends, which lost 11 bases and 7 bases, there was a span of 6 bases. The germline V gene has CDR1 MNHEY and CDR2 SVGAGI. CDR3 residues: CAGGQPQHF. CDR3 coding DNA: TGTGCCGGGGGGCAGCCCCAGCATTTT.

The DNA of the CDR3 is TGCGCCAGCAGCCCGGAATTACAGGGATATGGAAACACCATATATTTT. Its translation is CASSPELQGYGNTIYF. The chain has TRBV5-1 and TRBJ1-3, with a weak D call TRBD1 (6 bases). The V gene's germline CDR1 is SGHRS and CDR2 YFSETQ. The CDR3 totals 16 residues. V shed 4 bases and J shed 3 bases, with 17 bases lying between them.

The chain couples TRBV6-5 to TRBJ2-7, with D perhaps given as TRBD1 or TRBD2 (5 bases each). V shed 6 bases and J shed 0 bases, with 12 bases lying between them. The CDR3 is 14 residues long. Looked up from germline, CDR1 is MNHEY and CDR2 is SVGAGI. The CDR3 loop is CASSSRDASYEQYF. The CDR3 DNA reads TGTGCCAGCAGCTCTCGGGACGCCTCCTACGAGCAGTACTTC.

The chain carries TRBV5-5 and TRBJ2-3; D is undetermined. This CDR3 is built from 12 residues. With 4 bases removed from V and 3 bases from J, the gap between germline ends came to 6 bases. CDR1 SGHKS and CDR2 YYEKEE come from the germline V gene (reference sequence). This CDR3 reads CASSAYTDTQYF. CDR3 in DNA: TGTGCCAGCAGCGCCTATACAGATACGCAGTATTTT.

This clone showed up just a few times. This sequence joins TRBV7-3 and TRBJ2-1; either TRBD1 or TRBD2 may fit D (6 bases each). The CDR3 loop spans 13 amino acids. Trimming shortened V by 1 base and J by 6 bases, and 7 bases separated the two germline ends. The germline V gene encodes CDR1 SGHTA and CDR2 FQGTGA. CDR3 DNA: TGTGCCAGCAGCTTAAAGGGGGGCAATGAGCAGTTCTTC. It encodes CASSLKGGNEQFF.

This chain uses TRBV18 with TRBJ1-4, with D tentatively TRBD1 (5 bases). Trimming cost V 3 bases and J 1 base, with 12 bases left between them. CDR3 length: 16 amino acids. Germline loops: CDR1 KGHSH, CDR2 LQKENI. In DNA form, the CDR3 reads TGTGCCAGCTCACCTCAACGGGGGGGAACTAATGAAAAACTGTTTTTT. Its protein is CASSPQRGGTNEKLFF.

The V gene is TRBV6-1, the J gene TRBJ1-2; 10 bases map to TRBD1. The CDR3 is made up of 15 amino acids. Germline CDR1 is MNHNS and CDR2 is SASEGT. V trimming: 4 bases; J trimming: 7 bases; junction bases outside the gene matches: 9. The CDR3 bases are TGTGCCAGCAGTGCAAGAAGACAGGGGGCGCGTGGCTACACCTTC. Its translation is CASSARRQGARGYTF.